This T cell receptor (beta chain) derives from a study of blood T cell repertoires in COVID-19. Study overall: Whether acute or convalescent, the COVID-19 samples came from the United States, Italy and Spain. Sources were T cells, B-cell-depleted T cells, or PBMCs; the material itself was cDNA or gDNA.

Under the authors' procedure: By means of reference gene primer amplification, nucleated cell counts were estimated. Produced via immunoSEQ multiplex PCR; TCRdb's table is partial and in-frame only. V and J calls and clone size are given by that table; D and trimming were obtained from the DNA. The sample records 150,000 to 200,000 clones, 88% being singletons. This clone was seen once. The receptor was isolated from a human donor in a cohort sampled during active COVID-19. The sequenced sample consisted of peripheral blood.

The CDR3 coding sequence is TGTGCCAGCAGTTTCCGCCCGACAGGGGACTATGGCTACACCTTC. This codes for CASSFRPTGDYGYTF. The V gene is TRBV6-5, the J gene TRBJ1-2; TRBD1 matches 8 bases. From germline, CDR1 is MNHEY and CDR2 SVGAGI. The CDR3 spans 15 residues. J gave up 3 bases and V 4 bases, and 7 bases lay outside the gene matches.